The next 9 T cell receptor beta chains were all read from a single sample in a study of metastatic and nonmetastatic thyroid tumors. No patient had received any treatment before thyroid surgery. Using MiXCR, TCRdb re-called clones from the PCR reads. The data show around 12,000 clones, less than 50% seen once. The material sequenced was tumor tissue. Every receptor here comes from a female donor with papillary thyroid cancer or a benign thyroid nodule (not recorded which). Some clones in this sample may be carry-over from other donors' samples.

This clone appeared once. Without the conserved terminal phenylalanine or tryptophan, this CDR3 likely stems from a read error. CDR3 in amino acids: CSAADTEAFL. The DNA of the CDR3 is TGCAGTGCCGCGGACACTGAAGCTTTCCTT. The chain couples TRBV20-1 to TRBJ1-1, with D hard to call. Germline V gene data show CDR1 as DFQATT and CDR2 as SNEGSKA (reference sequence). V lost 6 bases and J 3 bases, leaving 5 bases between the germline ends. The CDR3 sequence is 10 residues long.

In this sample, this clone is large (0.1 to 1%). The chain joins TRBV6-1 to TRBJ2-2, with D unclear. This CDR3 is 13 amino acids long. Trimming shortened V by 10 bases and J by 0 bases, and 9 bases separated the two germline ends. CDR1 and CDR2 (germline): MNHNS, SASEGT. The CDR3, as DNA: TGTGCCATTGGCAGAGCGAACACCGGGGAGCTGTTTTTT. It encodes CAIGRANTGELFF.

The rearrangement joins TRBV5-1 to TRBJ2-7, with TRBD2 identical over 8 bases. Germline CDR1 and CDR2: SGHRS and YFSETQ. The CDR3 is 16 residues long. Trimming took 3 bases from V and 6 from J; bases not matched to a gene: 14. The DNA for the CDR3 is TGCGCCAGCAGCTGGGGATCGCCCAGCGGGAGCTCCGAGCAGTACTTC. Translating it yields CASSWGSPSGSSEQYF.

This clone was detected only a few times. This chain connects TRBV6-5 to TRBJ1-2, with TRBD1 identical over 8 bases. The CDR3 contains 15 residues. Per germline, CDR1 MNHEY and CDR2 SVGAGI. Trimming at V came to 0 bases and at J to 5 bases, leaving 5 bases not matched to a gene. The CDR3 DNA sequence: TGTGCCAGCAGTTACTCTAGGACAGGGCTTTATGGCTACACCTTC. Amino acids: CASSYSRTGLYGYTF.

The table lists this clone with a few counts. This chain links TRBV19 with TRBJ1-1, with 7 positions matching TRBD1. V lost 6 bases, J lost 1 base, and 2 bases stayed unmatched. Germline CDR1 is LNHDA and CDR2 is SQIVND (reference sequence). CDR3 length: 13 amino acids. CDR3 nucleotides: TGTGCCAGTAGACAGGGGCAGAACACTGAAGCTTTCTTT. Amino acids: CASRQGQNTEAFF.

This chain uses TRBV11-2 with TRBJ1-1; D gene unclear. CDR1 and CDR2 (germline): SGHAT, FQNNGV. This CDR3 has 12 residues. Trimming shortened V by 5 bases and J by 7 bases, and 11 bases separated the two germline ends. CDR3 sequence reads: CASSRSPFEAFF. The DNA of the CDR3 is TGTGCCAGCAGCCGGAGCCCCTTTGAAGCTTTCTTT.

The chain employs TRBV6-1 and TRBJ2-2, with D maybe TRBD2 (5 bases). In germline, CDR1 is MNHNS, CDR2 SASEGT. Between the trimmed V and J ends, which lost 8 bases and 1 base, there was a span of 14 bases. The CDR3 has 15 amino acids. The CDR3 nucleotides read TGTGCCAGCGGGTTGGACTGGATGAACACCGGGGAGCTGTTTTTT. Protein product: CASGLDWMNTGELFF.

The J gene is TRBJ2-1, the V gene TRBV7-3; D uncertain. The CDR3 extends over 14 amino acids. Germline CDR1 reads SGHTA; CDR2 reads FQGTGA. Trimming left V 6 bases short and J 0 bases short, with 9 bases between. The CDR3 sequence: CASSPGVSYNEQFF. DNA for the CDR3: TGTGCCAGCAGTCCGGGTGTCTCCTACAATGAGCAGTTCTTC. Drawing the rest from reference TRBV7-3 and TRBJ2-1, the complete variable domain is GAGVSQTPSNKVTEKGKYVELRCDPISGHTALYWYRQSLGQGPEFLIYFQGTGAADDSGLPNDRFFAVRPEGSVSTLKIQRTERGDSAVYLCASSPGVSYNEQFFGPGTRLTVL.

By proportion, this clone is large (0.1 to 1%). The chain is built from TRBV12-3 or TRBV12-4 and TRBJ1-2, with D unresolved. This CDR3 region has 14 residues. Trimming removed 5 bases from V and 3 bases from J, with 13 bases in between. The CDR3 sequence: CASSPITDYYGYTF. The CDR3 bases are TGTGCCAGCAGTCCGATCACAGATTACTATGGCTACACCTTC.